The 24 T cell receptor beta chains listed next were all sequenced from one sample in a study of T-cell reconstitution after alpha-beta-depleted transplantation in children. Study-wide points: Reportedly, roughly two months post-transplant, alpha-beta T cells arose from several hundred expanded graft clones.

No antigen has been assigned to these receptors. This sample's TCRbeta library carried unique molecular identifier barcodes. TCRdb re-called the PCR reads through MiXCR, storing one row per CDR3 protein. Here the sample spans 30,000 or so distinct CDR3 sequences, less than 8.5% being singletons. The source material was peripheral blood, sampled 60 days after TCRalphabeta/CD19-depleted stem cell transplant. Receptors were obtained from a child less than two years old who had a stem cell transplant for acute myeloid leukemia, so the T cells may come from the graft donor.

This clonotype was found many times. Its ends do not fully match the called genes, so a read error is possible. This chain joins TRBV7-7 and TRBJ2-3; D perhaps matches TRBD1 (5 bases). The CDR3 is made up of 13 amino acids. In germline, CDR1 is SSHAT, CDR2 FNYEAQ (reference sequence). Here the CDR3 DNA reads TGTGCTAGCAGCGAAGCAGGGCCAGATACGCAGTATTTT. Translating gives CASSEAGPDTQYF.

The CDR3 region has the DNA TGTGCCAGCAGTTTGACGGTCAACACCGGGGAGCTGTTTTTT. As protein: CASSLTVNTGELFF. The V gene is TRBV12-3 or TRBV12-4, the J gene TRBJ2-2; D ambiguous. The CDR3 covers 14 residues. Trimming stripped 3 bases from V and 2 bases from J, with 7 bases between.

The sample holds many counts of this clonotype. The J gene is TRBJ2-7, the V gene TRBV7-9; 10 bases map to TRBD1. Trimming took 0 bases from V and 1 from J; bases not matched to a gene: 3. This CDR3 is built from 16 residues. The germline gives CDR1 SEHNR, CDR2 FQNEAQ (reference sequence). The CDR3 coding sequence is TGTGCCAGCAGCTTAGCGGACAGGGGGGTTTCCTACGAGCAGTACTTC. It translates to CASSLADRGVSYEQYF. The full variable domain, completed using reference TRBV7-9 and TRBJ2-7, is DTGVSQNPRHKITKRGQNVTFRCDPISEHNRLYWYRQTLGQGPEFLTYFQNEAQLEKSRLLSDRFSAERPKGSFSTLEIQRTEQGDSAMYLCASSLADRGVSYEQYFGPGTRLTVT.

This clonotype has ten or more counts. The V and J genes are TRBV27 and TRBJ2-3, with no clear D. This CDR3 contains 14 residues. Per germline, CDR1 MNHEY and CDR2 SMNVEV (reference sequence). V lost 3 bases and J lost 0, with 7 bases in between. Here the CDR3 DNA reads TGTGCCAGCAGTTTCTTGGGGAGCACAGATACGCAGTATTTT. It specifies CASSFLGSTDTQYF.

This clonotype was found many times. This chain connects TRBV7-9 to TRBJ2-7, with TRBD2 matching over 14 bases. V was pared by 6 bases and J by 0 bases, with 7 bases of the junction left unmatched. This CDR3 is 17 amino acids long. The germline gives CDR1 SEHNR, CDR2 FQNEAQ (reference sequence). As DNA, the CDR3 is TGTGCCAGCAGGGGGACTAGCGGGGGTCCAACCTCCTACGAGCAGTACTTC. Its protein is CASRGTSGGPTSYEQYF.

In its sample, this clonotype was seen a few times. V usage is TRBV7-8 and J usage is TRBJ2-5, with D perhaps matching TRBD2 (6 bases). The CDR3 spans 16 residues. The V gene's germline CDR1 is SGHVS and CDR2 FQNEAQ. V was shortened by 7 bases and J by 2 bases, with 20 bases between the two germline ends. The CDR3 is CASTSDERARQETQYF. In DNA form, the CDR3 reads TGTGCCAGCACCTCGGACGAGCGGGCACGACAAGAGACCCAGTACTTC.

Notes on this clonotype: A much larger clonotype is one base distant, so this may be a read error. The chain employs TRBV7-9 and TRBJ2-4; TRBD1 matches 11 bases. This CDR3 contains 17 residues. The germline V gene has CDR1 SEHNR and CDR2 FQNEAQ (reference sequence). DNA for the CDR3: TGTGCCAGCAGCGCGGACAGGGGGCCACGAACCAAAAACATTCGGTACTTC. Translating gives CASSADRGPRTKNIRYF.

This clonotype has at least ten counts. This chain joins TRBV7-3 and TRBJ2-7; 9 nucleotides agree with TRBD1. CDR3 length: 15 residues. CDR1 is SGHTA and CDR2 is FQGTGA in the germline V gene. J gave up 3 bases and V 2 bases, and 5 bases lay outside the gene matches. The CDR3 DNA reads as TGTGCCAGCAGCTTACATGGGACAGGGTTCTACGAGCAGTACTTC. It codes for CASSLHGTGFYEQYF.

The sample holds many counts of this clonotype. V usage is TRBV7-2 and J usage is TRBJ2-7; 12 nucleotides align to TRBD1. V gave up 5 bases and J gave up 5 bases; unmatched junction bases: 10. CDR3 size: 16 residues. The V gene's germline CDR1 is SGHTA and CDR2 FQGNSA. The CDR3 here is CASSTSGQGADDEQYF. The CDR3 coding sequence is TGTGCCAGCAGCACCTCGGGACAGGGGGCCGACGACGAGCAGTACTTC.

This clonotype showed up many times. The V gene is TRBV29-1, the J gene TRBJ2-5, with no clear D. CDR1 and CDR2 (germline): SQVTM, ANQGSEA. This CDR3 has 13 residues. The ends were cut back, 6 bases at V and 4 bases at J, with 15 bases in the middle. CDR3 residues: CSVHSPLSETQYF. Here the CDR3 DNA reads TGCAGCGTCCACTCGCCCCTTTCAGAGACCCAGTACTTC.

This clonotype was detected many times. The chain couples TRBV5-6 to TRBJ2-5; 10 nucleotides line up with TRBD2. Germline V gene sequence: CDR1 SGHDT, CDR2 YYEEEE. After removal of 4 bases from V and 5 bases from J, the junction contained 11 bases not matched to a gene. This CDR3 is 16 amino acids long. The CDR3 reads CASSLWSGGARETQYF. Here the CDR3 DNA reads TGTGCCAGCAGCCTGTGGAGCGGGGGGGCTCGGGAGACCCAGTACTTC.

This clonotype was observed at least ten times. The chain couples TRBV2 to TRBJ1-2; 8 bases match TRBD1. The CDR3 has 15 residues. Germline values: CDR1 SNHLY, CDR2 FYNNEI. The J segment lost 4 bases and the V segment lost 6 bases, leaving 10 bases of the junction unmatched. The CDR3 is CASSSGQGRGYGYTF. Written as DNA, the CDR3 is TGTGCCAGCAGCTCCGGACAGGGTCGGGGCTATGGCTACACCTTC.

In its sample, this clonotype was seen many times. CDR3 sequence reads: CSVGTLLGETQYF. CDR3 nucleotide sequence: TGCAGCGTCGGGACCCTACTCGGAGAGACCCAGTACTTC. This rearrangement joins TRBV29-1 to TRBJ2-5; the D gene could be TRBD1 or TRBD2 (5 bases each). CDR3 length equals 13 residues. Trimming pared 6 bases from V and 4 bases from J, leaving 15 bases between. Germline assignment: CDR1 SQVTM and CDR2 ANQGSEA.

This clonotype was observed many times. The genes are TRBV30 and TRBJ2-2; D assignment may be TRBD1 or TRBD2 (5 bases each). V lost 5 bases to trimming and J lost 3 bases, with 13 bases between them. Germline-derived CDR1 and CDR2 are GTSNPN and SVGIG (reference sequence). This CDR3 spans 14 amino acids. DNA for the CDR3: TGTGCCTGGGCCATCCGAGGGGACACCGGGGAGCTGTTTTTT. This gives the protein CAWAIRGDTGELFF.

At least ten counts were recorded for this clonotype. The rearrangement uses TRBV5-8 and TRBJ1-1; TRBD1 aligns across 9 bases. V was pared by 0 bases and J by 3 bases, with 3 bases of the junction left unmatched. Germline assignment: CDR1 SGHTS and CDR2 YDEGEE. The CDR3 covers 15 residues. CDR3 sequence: CASSLAGQGYTEAFF. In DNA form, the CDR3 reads TGTGCCAGCAGCTTGGCCGGACAGGGGTACACTGAAGCTTTCTTT. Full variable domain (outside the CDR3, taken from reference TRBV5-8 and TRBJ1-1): EAGVTQSPTHLIKTRGQQATLRCSPISGHTSVYWYQQALGLGLQFLLWYDEGEERNRGNFPPRFSGRQFPNYSSELNVNALELEDSALYLCASSLAGQGYTEAFFGQGTRLTVV.

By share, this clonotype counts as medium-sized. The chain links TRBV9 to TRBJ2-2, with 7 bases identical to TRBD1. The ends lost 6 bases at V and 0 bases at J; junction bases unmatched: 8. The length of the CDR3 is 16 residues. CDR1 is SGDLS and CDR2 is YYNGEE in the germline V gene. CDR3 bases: TGTGCCAGCAAGAGTATGACAGGGACGAACACCGGGGAGCTGTTTTTT. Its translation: CASKSMTGTNTGELFF.

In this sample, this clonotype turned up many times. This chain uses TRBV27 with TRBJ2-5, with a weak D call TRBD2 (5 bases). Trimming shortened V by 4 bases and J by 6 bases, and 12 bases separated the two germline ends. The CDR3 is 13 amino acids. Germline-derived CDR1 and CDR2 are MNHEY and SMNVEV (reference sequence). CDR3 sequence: CASSSRIAQTQYF. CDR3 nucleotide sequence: TGTGCCAGCAGTTCCCGGATAGCGCAGACCCAGTACTTC.

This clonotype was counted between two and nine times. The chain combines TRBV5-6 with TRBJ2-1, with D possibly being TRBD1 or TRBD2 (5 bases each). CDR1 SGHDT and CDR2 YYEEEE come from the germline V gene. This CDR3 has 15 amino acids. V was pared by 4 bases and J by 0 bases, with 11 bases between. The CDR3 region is CASSLGVFSYNEQFF. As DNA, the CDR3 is TGTGCCAGCAGCCTGGGGGTCTTCTCCTACAATGAGCAGTTCTTC.

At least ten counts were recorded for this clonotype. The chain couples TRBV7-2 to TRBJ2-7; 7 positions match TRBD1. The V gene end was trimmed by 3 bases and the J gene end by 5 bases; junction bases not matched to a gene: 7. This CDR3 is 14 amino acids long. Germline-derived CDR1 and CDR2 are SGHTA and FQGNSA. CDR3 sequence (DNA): TGTGCCAGCAGCTTCTGGACAGGCGGACACGAGCAGTACTTC. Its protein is CASSFWTGGHEQYF.

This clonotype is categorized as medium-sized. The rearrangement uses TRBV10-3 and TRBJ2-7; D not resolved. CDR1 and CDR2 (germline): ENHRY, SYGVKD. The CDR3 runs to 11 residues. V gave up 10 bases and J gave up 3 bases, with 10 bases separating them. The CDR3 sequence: CATNMGYEQYF. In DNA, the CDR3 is TGTGCCACCAATATGGGCTACGAGCAGTACTTC.

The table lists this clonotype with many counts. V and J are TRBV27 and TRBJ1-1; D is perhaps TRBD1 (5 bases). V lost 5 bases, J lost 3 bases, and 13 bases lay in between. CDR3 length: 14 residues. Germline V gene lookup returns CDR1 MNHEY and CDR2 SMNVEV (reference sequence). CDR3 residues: CASSTRQGHTEAFF. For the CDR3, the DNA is TGTGCCAGCAGTACCCGCCAGGGCCACACTGAAGCTTTCTTT.

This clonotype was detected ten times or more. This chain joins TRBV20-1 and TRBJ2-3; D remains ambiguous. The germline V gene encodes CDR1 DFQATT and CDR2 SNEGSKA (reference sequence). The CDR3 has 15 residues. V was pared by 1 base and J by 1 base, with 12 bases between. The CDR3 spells CSARGEKKGTDTQYF. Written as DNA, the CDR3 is TGCAGTGCTAGAGGCGAGAAGAAGGGCACAGATACGCAGTATTTT.

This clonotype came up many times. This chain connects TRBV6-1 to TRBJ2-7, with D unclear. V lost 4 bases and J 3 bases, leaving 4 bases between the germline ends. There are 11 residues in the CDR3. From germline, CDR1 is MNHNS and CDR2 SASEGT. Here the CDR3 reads CASSASYEQYF. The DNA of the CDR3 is TGTGCCAGCAGTGCCAGCTACGAGCAGTACTTC.

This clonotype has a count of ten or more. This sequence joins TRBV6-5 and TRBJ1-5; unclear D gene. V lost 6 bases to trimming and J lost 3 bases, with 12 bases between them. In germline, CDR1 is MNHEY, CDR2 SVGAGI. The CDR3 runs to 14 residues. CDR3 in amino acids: CASRRGTFNQPQHF. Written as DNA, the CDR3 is TGTGCCAGCAGGAGAGGCACCTTCAATCAGCCCCAGCATTTT.